This T cell receptor beta chain originates from a study of CD8 T cells in ankylosing spondylitis. The study, taken as a whole, reports: What seemed typical of ankylosing spondylitis blood was a TCR beta motif built from about 8 highly homologous variants. Peripheral blood held disease-linked clones only at relatively low frequency, and these were CD8+. The study looked at matched synovial fluid samples from ankylosing spondylitis patients. Disease-linked clones were reported to be significantly enriched there.

Germline V gives CDR1 ENHRY, CDR2 SYGVKD. The ends were cut back, 11 bases at V and 2 bases at J, with 17 bases in the middle. This CDR3 is 14 amino acids long. Researchers built TCR beta libraries using quantitative 5'-RACE with molecular barcodes. MiXCR, run by TCRdb on the 5' RACE reads, gives a single entry per CDR3 protein. The sample contains approximately 350,000 distinct CDR3 sequences, 20% to 25% of which appear only once. Concerning this clonotype itself: Its antigen remains unknown.

Sequenced sample: blood, either unsorted or a sorted T cell fraction (not recorded which). This TCR was sampled from a male donor with ankylosing spondylitis or in good health (not recorded which). J is TRBJ2-3 and V is TRBV10-3; TRBD2 might be the D (6 bases). The DNA for the CDR3 is TGTGCCGTAAGAGGGCGGGGCTACACAGATACGCAGTATTTT. Translating it yields CAVRGRGYTDTQYF.